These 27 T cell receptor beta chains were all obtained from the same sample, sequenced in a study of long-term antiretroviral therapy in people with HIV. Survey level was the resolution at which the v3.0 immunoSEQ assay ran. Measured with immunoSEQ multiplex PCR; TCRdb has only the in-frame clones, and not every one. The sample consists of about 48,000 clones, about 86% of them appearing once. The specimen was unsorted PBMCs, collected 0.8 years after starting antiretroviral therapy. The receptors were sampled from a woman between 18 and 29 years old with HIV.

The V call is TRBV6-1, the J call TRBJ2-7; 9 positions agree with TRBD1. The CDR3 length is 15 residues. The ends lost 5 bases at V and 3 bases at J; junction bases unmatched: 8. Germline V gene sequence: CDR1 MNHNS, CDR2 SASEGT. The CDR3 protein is CASSIRTGQGYEQYF. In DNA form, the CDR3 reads TGTGCCAGCAGTATTCGGACGGGACAGGGCTACGAGCAGTACTTC.

The CDR3 coding sequence is TGCGCCAGCAGCTTGGCCGTGAACAGACAGACTAGCACAGATACGCAGTATTTT. Translation: CASSLAVNRQTSTDTQYF. This chain links TRBV5-1 with TRBJ2-3, with a weak D call TRBD1 (5 bases). V lost 0 bases, J lost 0 bases, and 17 bases lay in between. Germline V gives CDR1 SGHRS, CDR2 YFSETQ. The CDR3 contains 18 residues. The full variable domain, with the rest looked up from reference TRBV5-1 and TRBJ2-3, is KAGVTQTPRYLIKTRGQQVTLSCSPISGHRSVSWYQQTPGQGLQFLFEYFSETQRNKGNFPGRFSGRQFSNSRSEMNVSTLELGDSALYLCASSLAVNRQTSTDTQYFGPGTRLTVL.

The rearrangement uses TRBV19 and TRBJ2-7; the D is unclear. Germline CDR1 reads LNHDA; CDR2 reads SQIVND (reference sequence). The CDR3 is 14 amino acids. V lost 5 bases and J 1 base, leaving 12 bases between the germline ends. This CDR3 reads CASSRSRGSYEQYF. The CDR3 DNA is TGTGCCAGTAGTCGGTCCCGAGGTTCCTACGAGCAGTACTTC.

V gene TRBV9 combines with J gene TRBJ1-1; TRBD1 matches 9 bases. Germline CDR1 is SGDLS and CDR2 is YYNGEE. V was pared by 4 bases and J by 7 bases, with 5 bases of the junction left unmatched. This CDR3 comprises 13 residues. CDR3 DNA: TGTGCCAGCAGCCCTCTGGACAGGGGTGAAGCTTTCTTT. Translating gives CASSPLDRGEAFF.

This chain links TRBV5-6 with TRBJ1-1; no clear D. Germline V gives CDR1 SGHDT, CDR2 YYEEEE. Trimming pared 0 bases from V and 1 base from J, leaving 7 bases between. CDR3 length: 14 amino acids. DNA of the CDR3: TGTGCCAGCAGCTTGGACGACGGGAACACTGAAGCTTTCTTT. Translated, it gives CASSLDDGNTEAFF.

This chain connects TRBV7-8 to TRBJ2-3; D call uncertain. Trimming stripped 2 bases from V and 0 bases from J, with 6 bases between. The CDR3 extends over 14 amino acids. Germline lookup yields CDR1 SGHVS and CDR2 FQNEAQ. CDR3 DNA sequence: TGTGCCAGCAGCTTAACGCCTAGCACAGATACGCAGTATTTT. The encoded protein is CASSLTPSTDTQYF.

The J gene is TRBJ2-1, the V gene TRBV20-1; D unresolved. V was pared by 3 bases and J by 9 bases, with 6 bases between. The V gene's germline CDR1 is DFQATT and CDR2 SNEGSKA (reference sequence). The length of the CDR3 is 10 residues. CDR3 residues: CSASLGEQFF. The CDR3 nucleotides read TGCAGTGCTAGCTTGGGTGAGCAGTTCTTC.

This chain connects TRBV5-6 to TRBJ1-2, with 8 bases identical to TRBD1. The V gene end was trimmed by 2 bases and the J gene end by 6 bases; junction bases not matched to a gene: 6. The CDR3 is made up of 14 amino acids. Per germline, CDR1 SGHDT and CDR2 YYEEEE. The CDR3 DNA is TGTGCCAGCAGCTTAAGGAACAGGGGGAATGGCTACACCTTC. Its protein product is CASSLRNRGNGYTF.

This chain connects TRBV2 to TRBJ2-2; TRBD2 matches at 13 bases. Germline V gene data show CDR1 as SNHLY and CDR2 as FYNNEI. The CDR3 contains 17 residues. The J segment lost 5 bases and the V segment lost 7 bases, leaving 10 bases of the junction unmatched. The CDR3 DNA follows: TGTGCCAGCACTCCCCTACTAGCGGGAGGGTTAACCGGGGAGCTGTTTTTT. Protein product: CASTPLLAGGLTGELFF.

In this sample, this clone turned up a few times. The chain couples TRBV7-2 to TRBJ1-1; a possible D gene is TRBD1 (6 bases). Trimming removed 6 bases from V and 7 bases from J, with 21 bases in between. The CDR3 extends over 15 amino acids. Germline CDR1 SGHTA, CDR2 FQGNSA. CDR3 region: CASRIAGRGIGEAFF. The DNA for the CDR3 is TGTGCCAGCAGGATAGCAGGGAGGGGGATCGGTGAAGCTTTCTTT.

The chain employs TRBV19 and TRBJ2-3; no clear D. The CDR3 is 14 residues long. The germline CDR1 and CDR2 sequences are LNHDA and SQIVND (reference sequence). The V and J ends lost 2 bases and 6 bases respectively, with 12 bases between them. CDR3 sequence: CASSIPSTPDTQYF. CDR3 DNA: TGTGCCAGTAGTATACCTAGTACTCCCGATACGCAGTATTTT. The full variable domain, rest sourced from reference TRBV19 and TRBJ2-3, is DGGITQSPKYLFRKEGQNVTLSCEQNLNHDAMYWYRQDPGQGLRLIYYSQIVNDFQKGDIAEGYSVSREKKESFPLTVTSAQKNPTAFYLCASSIPSTPDTQYFGPGTRLTVL.

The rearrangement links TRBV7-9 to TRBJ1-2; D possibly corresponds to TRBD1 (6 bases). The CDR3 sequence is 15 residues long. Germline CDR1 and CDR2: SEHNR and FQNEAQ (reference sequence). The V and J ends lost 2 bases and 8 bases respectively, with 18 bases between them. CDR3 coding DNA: TGTGCCAGCAGCTTAACGAATACAGGGAAGTGGGGCTACACCTTC. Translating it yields CASSLTNTGKWGYTF.

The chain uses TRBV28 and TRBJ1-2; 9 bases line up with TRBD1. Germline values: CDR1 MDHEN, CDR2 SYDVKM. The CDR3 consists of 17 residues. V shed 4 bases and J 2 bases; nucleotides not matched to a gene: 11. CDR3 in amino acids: CASSSAGQGSTNYGYTF. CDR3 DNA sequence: TGTGCCAGCAGTTCGGCCGGACAGGGGTCGACGAACTATGGCTACACCTTC.

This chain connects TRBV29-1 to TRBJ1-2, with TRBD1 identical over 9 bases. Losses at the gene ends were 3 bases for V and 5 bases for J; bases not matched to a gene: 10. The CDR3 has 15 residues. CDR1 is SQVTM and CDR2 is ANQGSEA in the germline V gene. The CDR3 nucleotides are TGCAGCGTTGAGGGGGATGGACAGGGGCGATATGGCTACACCTTC. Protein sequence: CSVEGDGQGRYGYTF.

CDR3 sequence reads: CDSSHTVTAYTYEQYF. In nucleotides, the CDR3 is TGTGACAGCAGCCACACTGTGACGGCCTATACCTACGAGCAGTACTTC. The V gene is TRBV21-1, the J gene TRBJ2-7. TRBV21-1 corresponds to a pseudogene. The CDR3 sequence is 16 residues long.

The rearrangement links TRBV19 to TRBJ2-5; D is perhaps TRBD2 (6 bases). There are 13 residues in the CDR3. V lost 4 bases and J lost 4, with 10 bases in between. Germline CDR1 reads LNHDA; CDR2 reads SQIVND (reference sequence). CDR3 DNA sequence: TGTGCCAGTAGTAATGGAGGGCCAGAGACCCAGTACTTC. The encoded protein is CASSNGGPETQYF.

CDR3 region: CASSWVTAEVEGYTF. In nucleotides, the CDR3 is TGTGCCAGCAGCTGGGTTACTGCTGAAGTCGAAGGCTACACCTTC. The gene calls are TRBV7-2 and TRBJ1-2; D ambiguous. CDR1 and CDR2 (germline): SGHTA, FQGNSA. V was pared by 4 bases and J by 8 bases, with 20 bases between. The CDR3 length is 15 residues.

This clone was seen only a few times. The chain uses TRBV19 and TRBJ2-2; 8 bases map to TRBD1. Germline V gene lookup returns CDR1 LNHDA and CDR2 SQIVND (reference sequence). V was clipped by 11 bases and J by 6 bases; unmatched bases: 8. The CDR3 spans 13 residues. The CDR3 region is CACDRGRAGELFF. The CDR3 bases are TGTGCCTGTGACAGGGGTAGGGCCGGGGAGCTGTTTTTT. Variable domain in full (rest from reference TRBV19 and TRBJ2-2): DGGITQSPKYLFRKEGQNVTLSCEQNLNHDAMYWYRQDPGQGLRLIYYSQIVNDFQKGDIAEGYSVSREKKESFPLTVTSAQKNPTAFYLCACDRGRAGELFFGEGSRLTVL.

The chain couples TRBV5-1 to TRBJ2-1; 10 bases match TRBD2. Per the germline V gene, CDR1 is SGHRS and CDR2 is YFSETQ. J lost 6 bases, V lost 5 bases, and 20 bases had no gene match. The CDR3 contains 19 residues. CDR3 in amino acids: CASRVFGLADPDGRNEQFF. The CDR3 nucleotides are TGCGCCAGCAGGGTATTCGGACTAGCGGACCCGGATGGGCGCAATGAGCAGTTCTTC.

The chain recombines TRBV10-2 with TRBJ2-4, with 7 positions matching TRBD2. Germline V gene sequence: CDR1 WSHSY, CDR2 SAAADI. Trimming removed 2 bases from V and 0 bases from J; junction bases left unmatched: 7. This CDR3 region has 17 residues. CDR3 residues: CASSERVGRLAKNIQYF. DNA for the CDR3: TGCGCCAGCAGTGAGAGGGTCGGGAGGCTAGCCAAAAACATTCAGTACTTC.

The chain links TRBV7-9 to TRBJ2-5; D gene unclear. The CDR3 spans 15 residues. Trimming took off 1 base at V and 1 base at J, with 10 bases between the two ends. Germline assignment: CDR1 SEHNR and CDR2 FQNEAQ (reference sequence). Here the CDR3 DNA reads TGTGCCAGCAGCTTAGAAAGAGGCAGCCAAGAGACCCAGTACTTC. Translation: CASSLERGSQETQYF.

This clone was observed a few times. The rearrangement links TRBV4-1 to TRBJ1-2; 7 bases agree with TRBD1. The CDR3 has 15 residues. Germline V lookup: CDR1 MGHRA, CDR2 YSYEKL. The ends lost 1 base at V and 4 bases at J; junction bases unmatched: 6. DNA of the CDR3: TGCGCCAGCAGCCAAGCCCCGAGGGACAGCTATGGCTACACCTTC. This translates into CASSQAPRDSYGYTF.

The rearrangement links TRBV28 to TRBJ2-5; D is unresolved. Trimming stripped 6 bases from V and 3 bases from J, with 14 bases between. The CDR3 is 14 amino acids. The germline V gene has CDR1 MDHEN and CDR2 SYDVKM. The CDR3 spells CASSGLDGEETQYF. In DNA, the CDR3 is TGTGCCAGCAGCGGATTGGACGGAGAAGAGACCCAGTACTTC.

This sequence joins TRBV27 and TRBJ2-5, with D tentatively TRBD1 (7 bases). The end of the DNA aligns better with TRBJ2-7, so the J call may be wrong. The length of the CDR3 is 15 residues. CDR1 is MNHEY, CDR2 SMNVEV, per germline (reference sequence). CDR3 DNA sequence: TGTGCCAGCAGTTGGAGGGGGCCTGCGTCCTACGAGCAGTACTTC. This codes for CASSWRGPASYEQYF.

The CDR3 nucleotides are TGTGCCAGCAGCTTTAGGACAGGGGGCTCCTACGAGCAGTACTTC. It yields the protein CASSFRTGGSYEQYF. This chain connects TRBV7-9 to TRBJ2-7; 10 bases fit TRBD1. The CDR3 has 15 amino acids. CDR1 and CDR2 (germline): SEHNR, FQNEAQ (reference sequence). V lost 3 bases to trimming and J lost 0 bases; unmatched junction nucleotides: 2.

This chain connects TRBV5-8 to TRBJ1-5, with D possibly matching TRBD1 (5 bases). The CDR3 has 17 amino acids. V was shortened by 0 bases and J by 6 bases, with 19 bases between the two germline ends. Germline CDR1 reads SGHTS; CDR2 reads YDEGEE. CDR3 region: CASSLVLSVPGLQPQHF. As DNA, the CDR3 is TGTGCCAGCAGCTTGGTCCTTTCCGTCCCAGGGCTTCAGCCCCAGCATTTT.

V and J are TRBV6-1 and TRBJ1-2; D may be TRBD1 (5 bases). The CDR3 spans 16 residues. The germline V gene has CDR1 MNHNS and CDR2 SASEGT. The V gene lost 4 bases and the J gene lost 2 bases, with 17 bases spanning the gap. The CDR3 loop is CASSGNVEGMNYGYTF. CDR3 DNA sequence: TGTGCCAGCAGTGGGAACGTCGAGGGGATGAACTATGGCTACACCTTC.